This entry lists 13 T cell receptor beta chains sequenced from one sample in a study of regulatory T cells in long-lasting Graves disease. Specified time point: persistent/refractory GD, antithyroid drugs over 5 years with positive TRAb. RNA from PBMCs was the source of the TCR library. Relying on iRepertoire HTBI primers and Arm-PCR of CDR3 regions, the team built TCR beta libraries. TCRdb re-derived calls from the multiplex PCR reads in MiXCR, one entry per CDR3 protein. Of 350,000 to 500,000 distinct CDR3 sequences detected, 21% appear once; the ten largest clones hold 13% to 15%. Sequences were derived from peripheral blood mononuclear cells (PBMCs), sampled when the disease was refractory, from a patient treated with antithyroid drugs. The receptors stem from a female donor with Graves disease.

This rearrangement joins TRBV6-1 to TRBJ1-3, with a weak D call TRBD1 (6 bases). V shed 6 bases and J shed 4 bases, with 7 bases lying between them. Germline V lookup: CDR1 MNHNS, CDR2 SASEGT. The CDR3 spans 12 residues. DNA of the CDR3: TGTGCCAGCAGCGGACAGGGAAACACCATATATTTT. This codes for CASSGQGNTIYF.

This clonotype was counted a few times. The chain has TRBV3-1 and TRBJ1-5; D call uncertain. The germline V gene encodes CDR1 LGHDT and CDR2 YNNKEL (reference sequence). The germline V and J ends were trimmed by 1 base and 1 base, with 8 bases remaining between them. There are 15 residues in the CDR3. CDR3 bases: TGTGCCAGCAGCCAAGGTTCTGGGAGCAATCAGCCCCAGCATTTT. It encodes CASSQGSGSNQPQHF.

The rearrangement links TRBV5-4 to TRBJ1-2; D unresolved. The CDR3 is 16 amino acids. Germline CDR1 and CDR2: SGHNT and YYREEE (reference sequence). The V end lost 0 bases, the J end lost 3 bases, and 15 bases lay between the germline ends. CDR3 loop: CASSLGFSPEDYGYTF. CDR3 coding DNA: TGTGCCAGCAGCTTGGGTTTTAGCCCAGAAGACTATGGCTACACCTTC.

In this sample, this clonotype turned up many times. This sequence joins TRBV12-3 or TRBV12-4 and TRBJ2-7; TRBD1 aligns across 9 bases. The CDR3 has 17 amino acids. Trimming removed 3 bases from V and 0 bases from J; junction bases left unmatched: 9. CDR3 loop: CASSLWSSDRGSYEQYF. The CDR3 DNA reads TGTGCCAGCAGTTTGTGGTCTTCGGACAGGGGCTCCTACGAGCAGTACTTC.

The table lists this clonotype with many counts. The chain employs TRBV6-2 or TRBV6-3 and TRBJ1-1; D uncertain. This CDR3 spans 14 amino acids. The V and J ends lost 2 bases and 6 bases respectively, with 13 bases between them. The germline V gene has CDR1 MNHEY and CDR2 SVGEGT. The CDR3 reads CASSYVYSDPEAFF. The DNA for the CDR3 is TGTGCCAGCAGTTACGTTTATTCGGACCCTGAAGCTTTCTTT.

The chain uses TRBV19 and TRBJ1-5, with D unresolved. Germline V lookup: CDR1 LNHDA, CDR2 SQIVND (reference sequence). V lost 2 bases to trimming and J lost 0 bases, with 11 bases between them. There are 16 residues in the CDR3. The CDR3 nucleotides read TGTGCCAGTAGTATATCGGTGGCATATAGCAATCAGCCCCAGCATTTT. Amino acid sequence: CASSISVAYSNQPQHF.

In this sample, this clonotype turned up many times. The chain is built from TRBV12-3 or TRBV12-4 and TRBJ1-5, with 8 bases fitting TRBD1. With 5 bases clipped from V and 1 base from J, the junction kept 10 bases outside the gene matches. The CDR3 totals 17 residues. CDR3 DNA: TGTGCCAGCAGTCCCGTAACAGGGGGAAAGAGCAATCAGCCCCAGCATTTT. Its translation is CASSPVTGGKSNQPQHF.

CDR3 coding DNA: TGCAGTGCCGAGATGAGGGCACTGAACACTGAAGCTTTCTTT. Translation gives CSAEMRALNTEAFF. V is TRBV20-1 and J is TRBJ1-1; D is unclear. From germline, CDR1 is DFQATT and CDR2 SNEGSKA (reference sequence). V was clipped by 6 bases and J by 0 bases, with 14 bases between them. The CDR3 has 14 amino acids.

This chain links TRBV28 with TRBJ2-5; D is perhaps TRBD1 (5 bases). Trimming left V 4 bases short and J 0 bases short, with 18 bases between. This CDR3 comprises 17 residues. Per germline, CDR1 MDHEN and CDR2 SYDVKM. For the CDR3, the DNA is TGTGCCAGCAGTTCTATATGGCCTGACAGACACCAAGAGACCCAGTACTTC. This gives the protein CASSSIWPDRHQETQYF.

This clonotype occurred many times. This chain uses TRBV20-1 with TRBJ2-5, with D hard to call. This CDR3 is 14 amino acids long. The ends were cut back, 5 bases at V and 1 base at J, with 14 bases in the middle. Germline CDR1 is DFQATT and CDR2 is SNEGSKA (reference sequence). The CDR3 loop is CSAETASSQETQYF. DNA of the CDR3: TGCAGTGCTGAGACTGCATCCTCCCAAGAGACCCAGTACTTC.

In its sample, this clonotype was seen many times. The chain combines TRBV28 with TRBJ1-4, with 7 bases that match TRBD1. Germline V CDR1 and CDR2: MDHEN, SYDVKM. The CDR3 has 16 residues. J gave up 3 bases and V 3 bases, and 7 bases lay outside the gene matches. The CDR3 spells CASSLTGQISNEKLFF. The CDR3 region has the DNA TGTGCCAGCAGTTTGACAGGGCAAATCTCTAATGAAAAACTGTTTTTT.

This clonotype was seen repeatedly, ten times or more. The J gene is TRBJ2-2, the V gene TRBV27; D gene ambiguous. Trimming removed 0 bases at V and 6 bases at J, with 14 bases between. The germline gives CDR1 MNHEY, CDR2 SMNVEV (reference sequence). This CDR3 contains 16 residues. The DNA of the CDR3 is TGTGCCAGCAGTTTATCCCCGACGCCCCGGGCCGGGGAGCTGTTTTTT. Translating gives CASSLSPTPRAGELFF.

This clonotype appeared many times. The rearrangement links TRBV2 to TRBJ1-4, with 8 nucleotides matching TRBD1. Germline CDR1 and CDR2: SNHLY and FYNNEI. Trimming took 3 bases from V and 8 from J; bases not matched to a gene: 8. The CDR3 runs 15 residues. CDR3 nucleotide sequence: TGTGCCAGCAGTGAGGTTCGGGACAGGAACGAAAAACTGTTTTTT. The encoded protein is CASSEVRDRNEKLFF.